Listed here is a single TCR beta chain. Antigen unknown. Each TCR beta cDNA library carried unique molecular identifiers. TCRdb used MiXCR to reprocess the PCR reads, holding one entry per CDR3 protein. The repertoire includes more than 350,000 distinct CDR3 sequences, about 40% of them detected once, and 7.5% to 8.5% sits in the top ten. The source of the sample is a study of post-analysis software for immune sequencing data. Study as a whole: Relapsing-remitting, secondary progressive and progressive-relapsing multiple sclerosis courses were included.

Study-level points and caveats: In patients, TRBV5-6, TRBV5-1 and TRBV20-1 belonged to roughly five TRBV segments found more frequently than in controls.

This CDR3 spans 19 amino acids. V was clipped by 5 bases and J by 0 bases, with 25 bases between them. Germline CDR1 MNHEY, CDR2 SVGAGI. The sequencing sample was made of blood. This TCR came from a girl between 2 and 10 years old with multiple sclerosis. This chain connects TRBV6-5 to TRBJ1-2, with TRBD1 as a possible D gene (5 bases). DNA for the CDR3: TGTGCCAGCAGTCACGTTGTCCGAACGAAGGGGAAGTCTAACTATGGCTACACCTTC. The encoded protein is CASSHVVRTKGKSNYGYTF.